Presented here are 11 T cell receptor beta chains from one specimen sequenced in a study of blood T cell repertoires in COVID-19. The table came from immunoSEQ multiplex PCR; TCRdb's copy has only in-frame clones and leaves some out. The table records 100,000 to 150,000 clones, about 81% of them present only once. The sample comprised peripheral blood. The receptor source for this set is a man aged 25 to 45 with COVID-19, enrolled during active disease.

The chain links TRBV28 to TRBJ2-3, with TRBD2 matching over 7 bases. This CDR3 contains 16 residues. Losses at the gene ends were 2 bases for V and 2 bases for J; bases not matched to a gene: 7. Germline values: CDR1 MDHEN, CDR2 SYDVKM. Written as DNA, the CDR3 is TGTGCCAGCAGTTTAGAGGCTAGCGGATACACAGATACGCAGTATTTT. Translated: CASSLEASGYTDTQYF.

The CDR3 coding sequence is TGTGCCAGCAGCCTCAGGGGGCGAATTAGAGGGAATGGCTACACCTTC. As protein: CASSLRGRIRGNGYTF. This sequence joins TRBV28 and TRBJ1-2; 8 bases fit TRBD1. V trimming: 6 bases; J trimming: 6 bases; junction bases outside the gene matches: 15. The CDR3 runs 16 residues. The germline V gene encodes CDR1 MDHEN and CDR2 SYDVKM.

The chain carries TRBV28 and TRBJ2-7, with 9 bases fitting TRBD1. The V segment lost 5 bases and the J segment 5 bases; nucleotides outside the gene matches: 10. Germline V gene lookup returns CDR1 MDHEN and CDR2 SYDVKM. The CDR3 has 15 residues. The CDR3 DNA reads TGTGCCAGCAGTCCGACTGGGACAGGGAGCCACGAGCAGTACTTC. Protein product: CASSPTGTGSHEQYF. The full variable domain, rest sourced from reference TRBV28 and TRBJ2-7, is DVKVTQSSRYLVKRTGEKVFLECVQDMDHENMFWYRQDPGLGLRLIYFSYDVKMKEKGDIPEGYSVSREKKERFSLILESASTNQTSMYLCASSPTGTGSHEQYFGPGTRLTVT.

This chain links TRBV6-5 with TRBJ1-2, with TRBD1 identical over 7 bases. This CDR3 contains 13 residues. V was pared by 6 bases and J by 8 bases, with 9 bases of the junction left unmatched. Per germline, CDR1 MNHEY and CDR2 SVGAGI. CDR3 loop: CASSFDRAGGYTF. The CDR3 DNA sequence: TGTGCCAGCAGCTTTGACAGGGCGGGAGGCTACACCTTC.

This clone was detected only a few times. The chain recombines TRBV5-6 with TRBJ1-6; D is unresolved. Trimming took off 0 bases at V and 7 bases at J, with 14 bases between the two ends. Per germline, CDR1 SGHDT and CDR2 YYEEEE. The CDR3 has 16 amino acids. The CDR3: CASSLDTGLGNSPLHF. The DNA for the CDR3 is TGTGCCAGCAGCTTGGACACGGGTCTTGGGAATTCACCCCTCCACTTT.

In its sample, this clone was seen a few times. V gene TRBV15 combines with J gene TRBJ2-5; a possible D gene is TRBD2 (7 bases). Trimming shortened V by 1 base and J by 2 bases, and 14 bases separated the two germline ends. The length of the CDR3 is 16 residues. In germline, CDR1 is LNHNV, CDR2 YYDKDF (reference sequence). The CDR3: CATSRGLAGQQETQYF. CDR3 nucleotide sequence: TGTGCCACCAGCAGAGGACTAGCCGGACAGCAAGAGACCCAGTACTTC.

This clone was recorded only once. This chain joins TRBV10-1 and TRBJ1-2; 8 positions match TRBD1. After removal of 5 bases from V and 2 bases from J, the junction contained 16 bases not matched to a gene. This CDR3 region has 18 residues. Germline V gene sequence: CDR1 WNHNN, CDR2 SYGVQD (reference sequence). CDR3 sequence: CASSKSQLLRQGNYGYTF. The CDR3 DNA is TGCGCCAGCAGTAAATCCCAATTACTTAGACAGGGGAACTATGGCTACACCTTC.

This clone ranks as medium-sized. The rearrangement joins TRBV2 to TRBJ2-2, with D unresolved. The CDR3 sequence is 13 residues long. V was shortened by 3 bases and J by 6 bases, with 8 bases between the two germline ends. CDR1 SNHLY and CDR2 FYNNEI come from the germline V gene. CDR3 protein: CASSDVHAGELFF. In DNA, the CDR3 is TGTGCCAGCAGTGATGTTCATGCCGGGGAGCTGTTTTTT.

The chain has TRBV5-3 and TRBJ1-2; no clear D. TRBV5-3 is designated an ORF whose function remains uncertain. V gave up 4 bases and J gave up 6 bases, with 7 bases separating them. The CDR3 sequence is 11 residues long. The CDR3 region is CARSLANGYTF. In DNA form, the CDR3 reads TGTGCCAGAAGCCTAGCGAATGGCTACACCTTC.

This clone was seen more than once but under ten times. J is TRBJ2-7 and V is TRBV27; D possibly corresponds to TRBD2 (5 bases). Germline values: CDR1 MNHEY, CDR2 SMNVEV (reference sequence). Trimming took 5 bases from V and 1 from J, leaving 12 bases between them. This CDR3 is 14 amino acids long. The chain's CDR3 is CASSDYLGSYEQYF. DNA of the CDR3: TGTGCCAGCAGTGACTACTTGGGATCCTACGAGCAGTACTTC.

The rearrangement uses TRBV13 and TRBJ2-5; 9 bases agree with TRBD2. From germline, CDR1 is PRHDT and CDR2 FYEKMQ (reference sequence). V lost 1 base to trimming and J lost 5 bases; unmatched junction nucleotides: 8. This CDR3 contains 16 residues. CDR3 sequence reads: CASSLVLREGPETQYF. CDR3 nucleotide sequence: TGTGCCAGCAGCTTAGTTTTGCGGGAGGGCCCCGAGACCCAGTACTTC.